The clone carrying this TCR beta chain was counted between two and nine times. TCRdb itself ran the RT-PCR reads through MiXCR, one entry per CDR3 protein. This repertoire shows about 620,000 distinct CDR3 sequences, about 11% found once; its top ten account for approximately 9.9%. This CDR3 has 15 amino acids. Germline V gives CDR1 LNHDA, CDR2 SQIVND (reference sequence). The V segment lost 4 bases and the J segment 8 bases; nucleotides outside the gene matches: 7. The record originates from a study of response to subunit inactivated influenza vaccine. The sample also formed part of further work on T cells expressing NK-cell markers. That paper adds: 5'RACE template switching built TCR beta cDNA with unique molecular identifiers.

The chain joins TRBV19 to TRBJ1-4; 10 bases fit TRBD1. The source of this sequence is a man between 50 and 59 years old who received an inactivated influenza vaccine. The material sequenced was PBMCs from blood, taken on the day of vaccination. This chain's CDR3 is CASSTPGQGNEKLFF. The CDR3 DNA is TGTGCCAGTAGTACCCCGGGACAGGGGAACGAAAAACTGTTTTTT.